This record looks at one T cell receptor (beta chain) sequence and its context. Its antigen remains unknown. Germline V gene sequence: CDR1 LGHDT, CDR2 YNNKEL (reference sequence). The length of the CDR3 is 13 residues. V dropped 4 bases and J dropped 7; count of bases not matched to a gene: 4. Prepared TCR beta cDNA libraries contained unique molecular identifiers. TCRdb reprocessed the PCR reads with MiXCR, giving one entry per CDR3 protein. The profile covers hundreds of thousands of distinct CDR3 sequences, with around 50% appearing a single time and approximately 4.4% taken by the ten largest. This specimen belongs to a study of post-analysis software for immune sequencing data. General study results and limits: Roughly five TRBV segments occurring more often in patients than controls included TRBV5-6, TRBV5-1 and TRBV20-1.

The sequence was collected from a girl aged 5 to 17 with multiple sclerosis. V usage is TRBV3-1 and J usage is TRBJ2-1, with TRBD2 matching over 7 bases. The sequenced sample consisted of blood. In DNA, the CDR3 is TGTGCCAGCAGCCCCTCGGGGGGAAATGAGCAGTTCTTC. Protein sequence: CASSPSGGNEQFF.